The clone carrying this T cell receptor (beta chain) has a handful of counts. The antigen is undetermined. This specimen belongs to a study of identical twins. Study-wide points: Within twin pairs, the out-of-frame alpha sequences they shared showed excess low generation probability.

TCRdb ran MiXCR on the 5' RACE reads and lists one entry per CDR3 protein. The table has a few hundred thousand distinct CDR3 sequences, around 8.8% seen once. V lost 8 bases and J 1 base, leaving 18 bases between the germline ends. The CDR3 sequence is 17 residues long. Per germline, CDR1 MNHEY and CDR2 SMNVEV (reference sequence). This sample also appeared in a second study, on yellow fever vaccine responses in identical twins.

The clonotype was recovered from a woman aged 18-30 years in good health. Sequencing was performed on CD8+ T cells sorted from blood. This rearrangement joins TRBV27 to TRBJ2-6; tentatively, D is TRBD1 (5 bases). CDR3 DNA: TGTGCCAGCTCCAAAGGGCCAGGGCCGTCTGGGGCCAACGTCCTGACTTTC. Protein sequence: CASSKGPGPSGANVLTF.